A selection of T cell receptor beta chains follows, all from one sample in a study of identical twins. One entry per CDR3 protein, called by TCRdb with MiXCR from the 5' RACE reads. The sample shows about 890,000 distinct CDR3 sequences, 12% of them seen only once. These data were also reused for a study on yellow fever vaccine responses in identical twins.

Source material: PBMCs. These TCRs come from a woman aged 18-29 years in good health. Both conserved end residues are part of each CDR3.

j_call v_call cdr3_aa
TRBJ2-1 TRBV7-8 CASSFLTSGRENEQFF
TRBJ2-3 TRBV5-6 CASSEDRPDTQYF
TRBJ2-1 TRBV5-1 CASRPRLGTGNYNEQFF
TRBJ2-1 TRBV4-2 CASSQDPFLLSGYNEQFF
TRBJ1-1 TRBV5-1 CASSQDGKAFF
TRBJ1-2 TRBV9 CASSVLGPRAGDGYTF
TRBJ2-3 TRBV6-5 CASSFVAPGGTDTQYF
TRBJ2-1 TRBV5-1 CASRTGGGNEQFF
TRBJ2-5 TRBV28 CASIPASRKETQYF
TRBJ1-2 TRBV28 CASRRTYSFGNSGYTF
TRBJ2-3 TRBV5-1 CASSLPDRSDTQYF
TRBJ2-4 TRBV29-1 CSVKLRLAKNIQYF
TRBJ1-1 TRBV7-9 CASSAGGVNTEAFF
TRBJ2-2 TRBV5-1 CASSLEPAGGHYTGELFF
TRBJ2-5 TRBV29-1 CSAGQGSETQYF
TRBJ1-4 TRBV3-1 CASTRGAFNEKLFF
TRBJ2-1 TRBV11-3 CASKTLAGGPNEQFF
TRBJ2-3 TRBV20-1 CSARSGYSGTDTQYF
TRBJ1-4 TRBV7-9 CASSVTTGRLFF
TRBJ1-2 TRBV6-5 CASSYVANYGYTF
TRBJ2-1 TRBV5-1 CASSLDPGTGVDEQFF
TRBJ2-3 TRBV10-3 CAISDPGQADTQYF
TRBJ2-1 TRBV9 CASSVGLVAYNEQFF
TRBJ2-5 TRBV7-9 CASSLVLGRQETQYF
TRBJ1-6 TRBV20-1 CSASRTGGKDSPLHF
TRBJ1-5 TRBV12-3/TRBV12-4 CASSFPSVKSNQPQHF
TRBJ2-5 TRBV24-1 CATSTNKDRGETQYF
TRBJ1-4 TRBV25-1 CASRSQGGEKLFF
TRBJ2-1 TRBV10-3 CAISGQGGNLSYNEQFF
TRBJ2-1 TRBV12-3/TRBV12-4 CATQTVDEQFF
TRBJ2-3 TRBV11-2 CASSTQPGLTDTQYF
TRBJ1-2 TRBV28 CASSSPTGGGYGYTF
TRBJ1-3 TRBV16 CASSQGGPSGNTIYF
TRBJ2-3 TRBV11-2 CASSLLTSGGAIRTDTQYF
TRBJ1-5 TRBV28 CASSGDSNWQPQHF
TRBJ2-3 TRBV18 CASSPFWGITDTQYF
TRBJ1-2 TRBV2 CASTGVTQGIYGYTF
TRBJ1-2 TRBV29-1 CSVAVNYGYTF
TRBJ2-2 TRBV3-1 CASSPTGSGGLPGELFF
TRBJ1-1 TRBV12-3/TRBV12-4 CASSLTSGDTEAFF
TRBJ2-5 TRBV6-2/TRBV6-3 CASSSPRGAGGQETQYF
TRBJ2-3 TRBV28 CATSGRGTDTQYF
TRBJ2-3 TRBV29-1 CSVEGNLGREPQYF
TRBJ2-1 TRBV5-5 CASSFSWDEQFF
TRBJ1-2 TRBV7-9 CASSSEWDYGYTF
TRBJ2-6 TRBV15 CATANTLGTGGSGANVLTF
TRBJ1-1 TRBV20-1 CSASKASLAFF
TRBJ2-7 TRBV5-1 CASSLRGAGSSYEQYF
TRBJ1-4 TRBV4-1 CASSQAPEEKLFF
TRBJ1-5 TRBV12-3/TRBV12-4 CASSFSESNQPQHF
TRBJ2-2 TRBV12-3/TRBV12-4 CASNPPGMNTGELFF
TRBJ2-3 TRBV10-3 CATSGSKTDTQYF
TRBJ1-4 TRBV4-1 CASSQDSPATNEKLFF
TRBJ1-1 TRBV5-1 CASSPGQGANTEAFF
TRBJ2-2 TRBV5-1 CASSPSSLGNTGELFF
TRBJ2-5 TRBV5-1 CASSAQGSEETQYF
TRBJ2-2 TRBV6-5 CASSYQQGLSYTGELFF
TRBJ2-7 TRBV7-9 CASSLSGVGEQYF
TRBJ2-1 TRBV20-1 CSAQPLSYNEQFF